These 23 T cell receptor beta chains were sequenced from one sample in a study of identifying expanded T cells in peripheral blood. TCRdb's copy holds only in-frame clones and misses some; the assay was immunoSEQ multiplex PCR. The top ten hold 8.4% of the sample, which has approximately 120,000 clones, about 87% seen once. Sequenced: blood. These receptors were taken from a person aged 18 to 69 in good health.

This clone appeared once. The chain recombines TRBV2 with TRBJ1-1, with 9 bases matching TRBD1. CDR1 and CDR2 (germline): SNHLY, FYNNEI. J was trimmed by 5 bases and V by 7 bases; bases with no gene match: 11. The CDR3 is 15 amino acids. In DNA form, the CDR3 reads TGTGCCAGCACGCCCCGGACAGGGGTAAAAACTGAAGCTTTCTTT. Protein: CASTPRTGVKTEAFF.

The V call is TRBV6-4, the J call TRBJ1-6; TRBD1 matches 10 bases. The CDR3 runs to 15 residues. The germline V gene has CDR1 MRHNA and CDR2 SNTAGT. Germline trimming cut 5 bases from V and 4 bases from J; bases unmatched to any gene: 2. The DNA of the CDR3 is TGTGCCAGCAGTCCGGGACAGGGGTATAATTCACCCCTCCACTTT. It yields the protein CASSPGQGYNSPLHF.

The chain has TRBV7-2 and TRBJ2-7, with TRBD2 identical over 8 bases. Trimming cost V 1 base and J 2 bases; bases outside gene matches: 4. This CDR3 comprises 15 residues. Germline CDR1 and CDR2: SGHTA and FQGNSA. The CDR3 nucleotides read TGTGCCAGCAGCTTAGGTACGGGGGGGACCTACGAGCAGTACTTC. Amino acid sequence: CASSLGTGGTYEQYF.

The rearrangement links TRBV7-9 to TRBJ2-1, with 8 bases identical to TRBD2. V lost 5 bases, J lost 4 bases, and 7 bases stayed unmatched. The CDR3 length is 15 residues. CDR1 and CDR2 from the germline V gene are SEHNR and FQNEAQ (reference sequence). The CDR3 region is CASSPTGGLYNEQFF. In DNA form, the CDR3 reads TGTGCCAGCAGCCCAACGGGGGGGTTGTACAATGAGCAGTTCTTC.

This clone was observed a few times. J is TRBJ2-1 and V is TRBV19, with 9 bases fitting TRBD2. Germline loops: CDR1 LNHDA, CDR2 SQIVND (reference sequence). The CDR3 is 14 residues long. V lost 6 bases to trimming and J lost 13 bases; unmatched junction nucleotides: 13. The CDR3 loop reads CASSPGASGTSQFF. CDR3 DNA: TGTGCCAGTAGCCCTGGGGCTAGCGGGACCTCTCAGTTCTTC. The entire variable domain, with the rest obtained from reference TRBV19 and TRBJ2-1, is as follows: DGGITQSPKYLFRKEGQNVTLSCEQNLNHDAMYWYRQDPGQGLRLIYYSQIVNDFQKGDIAEGYSVSREKKESFPLTVTSAQKNPTAFYLCASSPGASGTSQFFGPGTRLTVL.

The V gene is TRBV27, the J gene TRBJ1-5; no firm D call. The CDR3 has 13 amino acids. Germline loops: CDR1 MNHEY, CDR2 SMNVEV (reference sequence). The V end lost 3 bases, the J end lost 6 bases, and 9 bases lay between the germline ends. CDR3 sequence (DNA): TGTGCCAGCAGTTTCCGGGGAGGTCAGCCCCAGCATTTT. It yields the protein CASSFRGGQPQHF.

In regard to this clone: A far more abundant clone sits one base away, making this likely a read error. This specimen includes other DNA sequences encoding the same CDR3. The chain joins TRBV29-1 to TRBJ1-1; perhaps TRBD1 as D (6 bases). This CDR3 spans 12 amino acids. Between the trimmed V and J ends, which lost 7 bases and 1 base, there was a span of 10 bases. Germline CDR1 and CDR2: SQVTM and ANQGSEA. CDR3 sequence (DNA): TGCAGCGCTCAACAGGGGAACACTGAAGCTTTCTTT. Encoded protein: CSAQQGNTEAFF.

This clone has just a few counts. The chain employs TRBV7-9 and TRBJ2-2; D is unclear. V gave up 7 bases and J gave up 1 base, with 4 bases separating them. The CDR3 is made up of 12 amino acids. The germline gives CDR1 SEHNR, CDR2 FQNEAQ (reference sequence). CDR3 amino acids: CASNRNTGELFF. The DNA of the CDR3 is TGTGCCAGCAACAGGAACACCGGGGAGCTGTTTTTT.

In its sample, this clone was seen once. V gene TRBV6-5 combines with J gene TRBJ2-5; possibly TRBD1 or TRBD2 for D (5 bases each). Per the germline V gene, CDR1 is MNHEY and CDR2 is SVGAGI. The CDR3 covers 15 residues. Trimming stripped 0 bases from V and 4 bases from J, with 12 bases between. CDR3 coding DNA: TGTGCCAGCAGTTACTCGAGGGGATCTGGAGAGACCCAGTACTTC. Amino acid sequence: CASSYSRGSGETQYF.

The V gene is TRBV6-1, the J gene TRBJ2-5, with 12 bases lining up with TRBD1. The germline V gene encodes CDR1 MNHNS and CDR2 SASEGT. The ends lost 4 bases at V and 2 bases at J; junction bases unmatched: 8. This CDR3 is built from 17 residues. CDR3 sequence (DNA): TGTGCCAGCAGTGTCGGGGGGACAGGGGGCCCACAAGAGACCCAGTACTTC. Protein sequence: CASSVGGTGGPQETQYF.

For the CDR3, the DNA is TGTGCCTGGAGGTTAGATTTCGGTAATTCACCCCTCCACTTT. Protein product: CAWRLDFGNSPLHF. The chain recombines TRBV30 with TRBJ1-6, with no clear D. The V gene lost 3 bases and the J gene lost 6 bases, with 12 bases spanning the gap. Germline CDR1 reads GTSNPN; CDR2 reads SVGIG (reference sequence). The CDR3 sequence is 14 residues long. Full variable domain (rest looked up from reference TRBV30 and TRBJ1-6): SQTIHQWPATLVQPVGSPLSLECTVEGTSNPNLYWYRQAAGRGLQLLFYSVGIGQISSEVPQNLSASRPQDRQFILSSKKLLLSDSGFYLCAWRLDFGNSPLHFGNGTRLTVT.

The gene calls are TRBV19 and TRBJ2-5; a weak D match, TRBD2 (6 bases). The germline CDR1 and CDR2 sequences are LNHDA and SQIVND (reference sequence). The germline V and J ends were trimmed by 7 bases and 4 bases, with 19 bases remaining between them. The CDR3 has 15 amino acids. The CDR3: CASTGAGWGLETQYF. In nucleotides, the CDR3 is TGTGCCAGTACAGGTGCGGGATGGGGCCTAGAGACCCAGTACTTC.

The chain has TRBV23-1 and TRBJ2-2, with D possibly being TRBD2 (7 bases). TRBV23-1 is annotated as an ORF whose role is uncertain. This CDR3 is built from 18 residues. V was trimmed by 6 bases and J by 4 bases, leaving 24 bases between them. CDR3 protein: CASRGGDNCERPTGELFF. The CDR3 DNA sequence: TGCGCCAGCAGGGGGGGGGACAATTGTGAGAGGCCCACCGGGGAGCTGTTTTTT.

The chain employs TRBV10-2 and TRBJ2-2, with no clear D. The CDR3 is made up of 14 amino acids. Germline assignment: CDR1 WSHSY and CDR2 SAAADI. Trimming left V 2 bases short and J 4 bases short, with 8 bases between. CDR3 sequence: CASSERQITGELFF. CDR3 nucleotides: TGCGCCAGCAGTGAGAGGCAAATCACCGGGGAGCTGTTTTTT.

This rearrangement joins TRBV18 to TRBJ2-1, with 16 bases that match TRBD2. With V trimmed by 0 bases and J by 10 bases, 6 bases remained unmatched. Germline CDR1 reads KGHSH; CDR2 reads LQKENI. The length of the CDR3 is 17 residues. CDR3 sequence: CASSPPGLAGGLDEQFF. CDR3 nucleotides: TGTGCCAGCTCACCACCGGGACTAGCGGGGGGGCTAGACGAGCAGTTCTTC.

This clone was seen just once. V gene TRBV10-3 combines with J gene TRBJ2-1, with 15 bases aligning to TRBD2. There are 16 residues in the CDR3. Germline CDR1 ENHRY, CDR2 SYGVKD. Unmatched junction bases numbered 7, after V lost 6 bases and J lost 7 bases. CDR3 DNA: TGTGCCATCAGCGGGACTAGCGGGAGGTCGGGAAATGAGCAGTTCTTC. Its translation is CAISGTSGRSGNEQFF.

The J gene is TRBJ2-2, the V gene TRBV7-3; D assignment may be TRBD1 or TRBD2 (5 bases each). Germline lookup yields CDR1 SGHTA and CDR2 FQGTGA. The CDR3 loop spans 13 amino acids. The V end was cut by 1 base, the J end by 6 bases, with 6 bases between. CDR3 region: CASSLRDAGELFF. CDR3 in DNA: TGTGCCAGCAGCTTAAGGGACGCCGGGGAGCTGTTTTTT.

The chain links TRBV7-3 to TRBJ2-2; D may be TRBD2 (6 bases). This CDR3 has 16 residues. CDR1 SGHTA and CDR2 FQGTGA come from the germline V gene. Trimming cost V 1 base and J 1 base, with 10 bases left between them. The CDR3 protein is CASSLSGGRNTGELFF. The CDR3 DNA reads TGTGCCAGCAGCTTAAGTGGAGGGAGGAACACCGGGGAGCTGTTTTTT.

This chain connects TRBV5-6 to TRBJ2-5, with 9 bases fitting TRBD2. Germline loops: CDR1 SGHDT, CDR2 YYEEEE. The CDR3 totals 15 residues. The V segment lost 0 bases and the J segment 1 base; nucleotides outside the gene matches: 1. CDR3 sequence: CASSLVSGGQETQYF. The CDR3 nucleotides are TGTGCCAGCAGCTTGGTTAGCGGGGGCCAAGAGACCCAGTACTTC.

The rearrangement links TRBV6-5 to TRBJ2-6; 7 bases align to TRBD1. Germline CDR1 and CDR2: MNHEY and SVGAGI. This CDR3 is built from 15 residues. J was trimmed by 5 bases and V by 6 bases; bases with no gene match: 7. Here the CDR3 DNA reads TGTGCCAGCAGCTTCGACAGGGTTCGGGCCAACGTCCTGACTTTC. Amino acids: CASSFDRVRANVLTF.

This chain uses TRBV27 with TRBJ1-5; unclear D gene. From germline, CDR1 is MNHEY and CDR2 SMNVEV (reference sequence). The CDR3 contains 12 residues. Trimming cost V 5 bases and J 7 bases, with 9 bases left between them. CDR3 amino acids: CASSGLGQPQHF. The CDR3 DNA follows: TGTGCCAGCAGTGGGTTGGGACAGCCCCAGCATTTT.

The table lists this clone with a count of one. The chain uses TRBV5-8 and TRBJ2-7; the D gene is possibly TRBD2 (5 bases). The CDR3 is 17 amino acids. Germline assignment: CDR1 SGHTS and CDR2 YDEGEE. V lost 4 bases, J lost 4 bases, and 24 bases lay in between. The CDR3 region is CASSHGRSDPRRYEQYF. The DNA for the CDR3 is TGTGCCAGCAGCCACGGACGGAGCGACCCGCGGAGGTACGAGCAGTACTTC. Together with reference TRBV5-8 and TRBJ2-7, the CDR3 gives the full variable domain: EAGVTQSPTHLIKTRGQQATLRCSPISGHTSVYWYQQALGLGLQFLLWYDEGEERNRGNFPPRFSGRQFPNYSSELNVNALELEDSALYLCASSHGRSDPRRYEQYFGPGTRLTVT.

The CDR3 here is CASSLGGYEQYF. The DNA of the CDR3 is TGTGCCAGCAGCTTGGGTGGTTACGAGCAGTACTTC. This chain uses TRBV5-6 with TRBJ2-7; D gene ambiguous. Germline V gene lookup returns CDR1 SGHDT and CDR2 YYEEEE. There are 12 residues in the CDR3. The V and J ends lost 0 bases and 4 bases respectively, with 5 bases between them.